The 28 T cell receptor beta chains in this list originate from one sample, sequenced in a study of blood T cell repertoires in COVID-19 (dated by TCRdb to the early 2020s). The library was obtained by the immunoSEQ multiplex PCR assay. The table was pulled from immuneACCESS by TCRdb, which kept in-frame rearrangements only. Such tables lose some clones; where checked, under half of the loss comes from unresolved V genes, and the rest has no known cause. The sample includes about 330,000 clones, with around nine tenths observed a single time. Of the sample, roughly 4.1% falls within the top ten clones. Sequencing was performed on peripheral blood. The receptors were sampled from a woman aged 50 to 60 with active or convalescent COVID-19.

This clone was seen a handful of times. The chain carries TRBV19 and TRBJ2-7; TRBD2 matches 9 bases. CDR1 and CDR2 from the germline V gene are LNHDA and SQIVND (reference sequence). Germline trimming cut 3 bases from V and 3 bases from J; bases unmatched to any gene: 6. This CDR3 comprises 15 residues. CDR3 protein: CASSMLSGRSYEQYF. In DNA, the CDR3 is TGTGCCAGTAGTATGTTAAGCGGGAGGAGCTACGAGCAGTACTTC.

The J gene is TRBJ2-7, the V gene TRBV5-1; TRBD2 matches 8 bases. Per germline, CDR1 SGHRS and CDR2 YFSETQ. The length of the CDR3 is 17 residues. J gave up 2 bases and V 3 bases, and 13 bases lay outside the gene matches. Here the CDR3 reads CASSSTQTSGGTYEQYF. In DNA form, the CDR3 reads TGCGCCAGCAGCTCCACCCAAACTAGCGGCGGGACCTACGAGCAGTACTTC.

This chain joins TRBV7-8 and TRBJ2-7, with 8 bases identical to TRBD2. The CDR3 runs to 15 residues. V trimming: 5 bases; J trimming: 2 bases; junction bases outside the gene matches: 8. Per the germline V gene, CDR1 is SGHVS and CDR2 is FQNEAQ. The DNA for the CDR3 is TGTGCCAGCAGCGCGACGGCGGGAGGTACCTACGAGCAGTACTTC. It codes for CASSATAGGTYEQYF.

Here the CDR3 DNA reads TGTGCCAGCAGTCGCCAGCTCAGGTTTACTACCGGGGAGCTGTTTTTT. It is translated as CASSRQLRFTTGELFF. This chain joins TRBV27 and TRBJ2-2; D is unclear. The CDR3 has 16 residues. V lost 5 bases and J lost 5, with 18 bases in between. Per germline, CDR1 MNHEY and CDR2 SMNVEV (reference sequence).

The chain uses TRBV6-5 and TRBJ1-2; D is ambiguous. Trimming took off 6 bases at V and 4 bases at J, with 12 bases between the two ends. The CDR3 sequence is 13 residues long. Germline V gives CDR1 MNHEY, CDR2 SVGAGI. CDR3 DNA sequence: TGTGCCAGCAGACCCCGACGGAGCTATGGCTACACCTTC. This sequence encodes CASRPRRSYGYTF.

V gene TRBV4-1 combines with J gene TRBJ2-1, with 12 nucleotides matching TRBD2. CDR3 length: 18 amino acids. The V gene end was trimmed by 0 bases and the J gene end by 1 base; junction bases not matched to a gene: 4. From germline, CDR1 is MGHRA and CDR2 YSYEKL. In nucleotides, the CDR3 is TGCGCCAGCAGCCAAGAGCCAGGACTAGCGGGGTCCTACAATGAGCAGTTCTTC. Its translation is CASSQEPGLAGSYNEQFF.

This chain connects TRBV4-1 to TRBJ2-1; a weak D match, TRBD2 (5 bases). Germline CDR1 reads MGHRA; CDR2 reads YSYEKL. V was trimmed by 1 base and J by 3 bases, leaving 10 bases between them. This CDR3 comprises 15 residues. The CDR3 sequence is CASSQGTLNYNEQFF. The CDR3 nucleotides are TGCGCCAGCAGCCAAGGGACTTTAAACTACAATGAGCAGTTCTTC.

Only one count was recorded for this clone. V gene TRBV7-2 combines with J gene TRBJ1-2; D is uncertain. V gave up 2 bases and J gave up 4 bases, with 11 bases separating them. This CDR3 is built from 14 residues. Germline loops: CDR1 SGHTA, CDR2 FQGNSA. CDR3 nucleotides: TGTGCCAGCAGCTTATCCTGGCAGTCCTATGGCTACACCTTC. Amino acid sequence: CASSLSWQSYGYTF.

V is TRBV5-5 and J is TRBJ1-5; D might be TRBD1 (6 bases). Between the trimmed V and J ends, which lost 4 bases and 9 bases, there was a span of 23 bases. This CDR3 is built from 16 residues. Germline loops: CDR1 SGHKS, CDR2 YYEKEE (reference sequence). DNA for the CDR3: TGTGCCAGCAGCCCTACAGGGATAGGGGGTTGGGGGCCCCAGCATTTT. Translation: CASSPTGIGGWGPQHF.

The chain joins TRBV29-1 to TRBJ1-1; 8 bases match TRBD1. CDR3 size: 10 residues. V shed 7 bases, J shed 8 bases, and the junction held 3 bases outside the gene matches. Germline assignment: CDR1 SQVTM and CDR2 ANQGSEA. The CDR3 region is CSAGTGEAFF. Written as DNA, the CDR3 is TGCAGCGCTGGGACAGGAGAAGCTTTCTTT.

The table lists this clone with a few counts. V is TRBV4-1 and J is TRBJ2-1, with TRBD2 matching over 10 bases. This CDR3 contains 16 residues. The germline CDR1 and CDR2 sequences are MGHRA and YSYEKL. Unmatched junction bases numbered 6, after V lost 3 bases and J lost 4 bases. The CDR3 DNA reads TGCGCCAGCAGCCAGGTACTAGCGGGGACTTACAATGAGCAGTTCTTC. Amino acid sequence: CASSQVLAGTYNEQFF.

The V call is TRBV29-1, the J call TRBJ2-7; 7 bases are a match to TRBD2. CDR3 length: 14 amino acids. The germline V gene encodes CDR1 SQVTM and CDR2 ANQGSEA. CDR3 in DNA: TGCCGGGCAGGAGGGAGGGCCGTCTTGGACGAGCAGTACTTC. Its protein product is CRAGGRAVLDEQYF.

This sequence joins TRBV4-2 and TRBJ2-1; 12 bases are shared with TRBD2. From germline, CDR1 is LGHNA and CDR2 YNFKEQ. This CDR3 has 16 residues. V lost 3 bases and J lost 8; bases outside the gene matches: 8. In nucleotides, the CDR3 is TGTGCCAGCAGCCAGCCCGGGACTAGCGGGTCTGATGAGCAGTTCTTC. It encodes CASSQPGTSGSDEQFF.

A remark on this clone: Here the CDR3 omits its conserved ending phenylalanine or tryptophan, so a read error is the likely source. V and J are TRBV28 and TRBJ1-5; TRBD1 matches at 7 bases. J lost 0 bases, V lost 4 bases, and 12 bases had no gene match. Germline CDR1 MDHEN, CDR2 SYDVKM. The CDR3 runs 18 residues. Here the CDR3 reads CASSSYAGGTVSNQPQHL. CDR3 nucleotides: TGTGCCAGCAGTTCTTATGCGGGGGGGACAGTTAGCAATCAGCCCCAGCATCTT.

In nucleotides, the CDR3 is TGTGCCAGCAGTTATCCCCCGGGGATCGGGGAGCTGTTTTTT. This encodes CASSYPPGIGELFF. The rearrangement links TRBV6-6 to TRBJ2-2, with a tentative D call TRBD2 (5 bases). The CDR3 extends over 14 amino acids. Germline CDR1 and CDR2: MNHNY and SVGAGI (reference sequence). Trimming left V 3 bases short and J 7 bases short, with 12 bases between.

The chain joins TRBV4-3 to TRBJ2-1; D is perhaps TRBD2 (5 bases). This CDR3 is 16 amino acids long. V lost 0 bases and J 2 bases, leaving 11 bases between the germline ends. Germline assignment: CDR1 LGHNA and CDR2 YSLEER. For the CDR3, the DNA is TGCGCCAGCAGCCAAGACACAGCCGGGACCTACAATGAGCAGTTCTTC. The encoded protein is CASSQDTAGTYNEQFF.

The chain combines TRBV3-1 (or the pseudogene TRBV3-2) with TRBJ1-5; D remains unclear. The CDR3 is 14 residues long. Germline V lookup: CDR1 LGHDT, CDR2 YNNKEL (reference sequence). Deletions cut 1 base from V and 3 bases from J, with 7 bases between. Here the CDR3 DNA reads TGTGCCAGCAGCCAAGGAGGTAACAATCAGCCCCAGCATTTT. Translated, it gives CASSQGGNNQPQHF.

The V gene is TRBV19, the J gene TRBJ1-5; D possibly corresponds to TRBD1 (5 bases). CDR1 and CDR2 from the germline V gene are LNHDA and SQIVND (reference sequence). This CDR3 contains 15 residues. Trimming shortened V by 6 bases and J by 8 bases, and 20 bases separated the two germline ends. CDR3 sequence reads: CASRPRILGREPQHF. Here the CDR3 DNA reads TGTGCCAGTAGACCACGGATCCTCGGCAGGGAGCCCCAGCATTTT.

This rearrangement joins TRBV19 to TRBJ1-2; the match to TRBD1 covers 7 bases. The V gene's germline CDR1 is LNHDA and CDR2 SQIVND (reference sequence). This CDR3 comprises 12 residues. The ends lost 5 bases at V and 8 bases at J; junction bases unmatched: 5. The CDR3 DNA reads TGTGCCAGTAGTGGAGGGGGCGAAGGCTACACCTTC. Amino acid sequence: CASSGGGEGYTF.

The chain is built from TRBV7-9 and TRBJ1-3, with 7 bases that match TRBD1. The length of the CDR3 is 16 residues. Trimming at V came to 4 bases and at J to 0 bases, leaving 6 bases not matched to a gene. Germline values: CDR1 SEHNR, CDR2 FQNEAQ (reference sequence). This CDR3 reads CASSSGDSSSGNTIYF. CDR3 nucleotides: TGTGCCAGCAGCTCAGGGGACAGCAGCTCTGGAAACACCATATATTTT.

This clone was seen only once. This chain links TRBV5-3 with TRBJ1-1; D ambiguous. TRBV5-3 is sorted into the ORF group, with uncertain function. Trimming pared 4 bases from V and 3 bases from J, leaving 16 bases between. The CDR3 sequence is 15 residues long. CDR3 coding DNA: TGTGCCAGAAGCCCTGAAAAGTTTTCAGACACTGAAGCTTTCTTT. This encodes CARSPEKFSDTEAFF.

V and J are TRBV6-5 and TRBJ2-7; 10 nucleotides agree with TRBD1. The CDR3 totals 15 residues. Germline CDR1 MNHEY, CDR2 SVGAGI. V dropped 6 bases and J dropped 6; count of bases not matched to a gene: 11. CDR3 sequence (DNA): TGTGCCAGCAGGGATCCCGGGACAGGGGTTTTCGAGCAGTACTTC. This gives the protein CASRDPGTGVFEQYF.

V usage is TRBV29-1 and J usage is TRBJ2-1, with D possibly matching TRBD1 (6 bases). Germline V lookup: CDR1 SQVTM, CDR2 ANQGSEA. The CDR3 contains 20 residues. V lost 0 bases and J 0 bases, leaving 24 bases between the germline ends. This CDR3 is CSVEDFVDSRNPSSYNEQFF. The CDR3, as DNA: TGCAGCGTTGAAGATTTCGTGGACAGCCGTAACCCGAGCTCCTACAATGAGCAGTTCTTC.

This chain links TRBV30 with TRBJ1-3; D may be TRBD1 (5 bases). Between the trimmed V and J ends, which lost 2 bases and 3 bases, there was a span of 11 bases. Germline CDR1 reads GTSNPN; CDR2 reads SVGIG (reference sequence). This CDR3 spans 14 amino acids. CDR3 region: CAWSLRGGGNTIYF. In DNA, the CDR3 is TGTGCCTGGAGTCTCCGGGGGGGTGGAAACACCATATATTTT. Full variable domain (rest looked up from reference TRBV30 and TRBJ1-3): SQTIHQWPATLVQPVGSPLSLECTVEGTSNPNLYWYRQAAGRGLQLLFYSVGIGQISSEVPQNLSASRPQDRQFILSSKKLLLSDSGFYLCAWSLRGGGNTIYFGEGSWLTVV.

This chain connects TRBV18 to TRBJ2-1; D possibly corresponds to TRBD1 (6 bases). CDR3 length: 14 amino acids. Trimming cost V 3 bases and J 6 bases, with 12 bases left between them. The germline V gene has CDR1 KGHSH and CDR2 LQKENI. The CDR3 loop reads CASSPLTGSNEQFF. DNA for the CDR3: TGTGCCAGCTCACCCCTAACAGGGAGCAATGAGCAGTTCTTC.

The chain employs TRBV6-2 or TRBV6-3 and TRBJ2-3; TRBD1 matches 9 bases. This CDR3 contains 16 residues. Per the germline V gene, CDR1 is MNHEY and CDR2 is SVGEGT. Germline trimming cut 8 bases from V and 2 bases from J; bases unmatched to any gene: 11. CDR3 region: CASRLPGTGITDTQYF. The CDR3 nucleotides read TGTGCCAGCCGCCTTCCCGGGACAGGGATCACAGATACGCAGTATTTT.

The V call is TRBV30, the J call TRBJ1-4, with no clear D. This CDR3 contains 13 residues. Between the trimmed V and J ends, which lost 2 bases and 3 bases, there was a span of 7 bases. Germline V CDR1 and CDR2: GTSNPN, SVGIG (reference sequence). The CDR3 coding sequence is TGTGCCTGGAGTCTCGGGTCTAATGAAAAACTGTTTTTT. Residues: CAWSLGSNEKLFF.

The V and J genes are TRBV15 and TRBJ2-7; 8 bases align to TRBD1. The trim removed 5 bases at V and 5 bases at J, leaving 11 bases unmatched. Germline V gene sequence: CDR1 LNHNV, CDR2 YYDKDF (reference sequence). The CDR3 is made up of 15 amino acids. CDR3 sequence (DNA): TGTGCCACCAGCGGAACTCGACAGGGGTTAAACGAGCAGTACTTC. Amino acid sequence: CATSGTRQGLNEQYF.